The 20 T cell receptor beta chains below come from one sample, sequenced in a study of early T cells in non-severe SARS-CoV-2 infection. TCRdb re-called the 5' RACE reads with MiXCR, one entry per CDR3 protein. The table records some 40,000 distinct CDR3 sequences, 4.5% to 7% of them present only once. The sample was whole blood, taken at baseline. The source of these receptors is an adult who was a healthcare worker with PCR-confirmed SARS-CoV-2 infection or an uninfected control (not recorded which).

This clonotype appeared many times. This sequence joins TRBV6-5 and TRBJ2-1; 8 nucleotides align to TRBD1. The junction had 5 bases not matched to a gene; V was cut back by 5 bases and J by 5 bases. The CDR3 extends over 14 amino acids. CDR1 is MNHEY, CDR2 SVGAGI, per germline. The CDR3 here is CASSADRGHNEQFF. CDR3 in DNA: TGTGCCAGCAGTGCTGACAGGGGCCACAATGAGCAGTTCTTC.

The J gene is TRBJ2-7, the V gene TRBV5-1; 7 bases map to TRBD1. The V gene's germline CDR1 is SGHRS and CDR2 YFSETQ. V was pared by 4 bases and J by 1 base, with 11 bases of the junction left unmatched. CDR3 length: 16 residues. The CDR3 is CASSGSPGQTSYEQYF. The DNA of the CDR3 is TGCGCCAGCAGCGGTTCTCCGGGACAGACGTCCTACGAGCAGTACTTC.

V is TRBV20-1 and J is TRBJ1-2; 7 positions agree with TRBD1. This CDR3 has 10 amino acids. The germline V gene has CDR1 DFQATT and CDR2 SNEGSKA (reference sequence). The CDR3 nucleotides are TGCACCGGGACAGCGAATGGCTACACCTTC. Translated, it gives CTGTANGYTF.

The chain combines TRBV9 with TRBJ2-3; no definite D call. CDR1 is SGDLS and CDR2 is YYNGEE in the germline V gene. This CDR3 region has 14 residues. V lost 4 bases to trimming and J lost 6 bases, with 15 bases between them. For the CDR3, the DNA is TGTGCCAGCAGCCCCACCGGGCCCCCGGATACGCAGTATTTT. It codes for CASSPTGPPDTQYF.

This clonotype was detected ten times or more. This rearrangement joins TRBV6-2 or TRBV6-3 to TRBJ2-3, with TRBD2 matching 8 bases. The CDR3 loop spans 16 amino acids. The germline V gene encodes CDR1 MNHEY and CDR2 SVGEGT. The CDR3 bases are TGTGCAGCGGGAGACAGAAGAATAGCTAGCACAGATACGCAGTATTTT. Translated: CAAGDRRIASTDTQYF.

The chain carries TRBV6-1 and TRBJ2-2; D assignment may be TRBD1 or TRBD2 (5 bases each). The CDR3 has 14 amino acids. Trimming removed 8 bases from V and 3 bases from J, with 13 bases in between. Germline loops: CDR1 MNHNS, CDR2 SASEGT. The CDR3 bases are TGTGCCAGCGTCGGGACCAGGGACACCGGGGAGCTGTTTTTT. It encodes CASVGTRDTGELFF.

This clonotype was counted ten times or more. The chain carries TRBV7-8 and TRBJ1-1, with D unresolved. Germline loops: CDR1 SGHVS, CDR2 FQNEAQ. CDR3 length: 13 amino acids. Trimming removed 3 bases from V and 2 bases from J, with 7 bases in between. CDR3 loop: CASSFNRNTEAFF. The CDR3 DNA sequence: TGTGCCAGCAGCTTCAACCGCAACACTGAAGCTTTCTTT.

This clonotype was detected ten times or more. The germline gene is not matched at one end of the junction; a read error may be the cause. The CDR3 is CSAESLVNTEAFF. The CDR3, as DNA: TGCAGCGCTGAAAGTTTGGTGAACACTGAAGCTTTCTTT. This chain connects TRBV29-1 to TRBJ1-1; D is undetermined. The CDR3 extends over 13 amino acids. Per the germline V gene, CDR1 is SQVTM and CDR2 is ANQGSEA.

Many counts were recorded for this clonotype. This rearrangement joins TRBV14 to TRBJ1-2, with a tentative D call TRBD1 (5 bases). Germline V CDR1 and CDR2: SGHDN, FVKESK. Trimming stripped 0 bases from V and 10 bases from J, with 15 bases between. This CDR3 is built from 14 residues. The CDR3 bases are TGTGCCAGCAGCCAAGAATATTGGACGGGGGACTACACCTTC. It is translated as CASSQEYWTGDYTF.

This clonotype was found many times. The chain employs TRBV5-1 and TRBJ2-7; 8 bases map to TRBD1. This CDR3 is 14 amino acids long. With 4 bases clipped from V and 3 bases from J, the junction kept 6 bases outside the gene matches. CDR1 is SGHRS and CDR2 is YFSETQ in the germline V gene. The CDR3 coding sequence is TGCGCCAGCAGCGGGGGACAGGCCGGCTACGAGCAGTACTTC. This codes for CASSGGQAGYEQYF.

The chain uses TRBV5-1 and TRBJ2-6; 8 nucleotides line up with TRBD1. After removal of 0 bases from V and 2 bases from J, the junction contained 7 bases not matched to a gene. This CDR3 has 18 residues. The germline gives CDR1 SGHRS, CDR2 YFSETQ. The CDR3 spells CASSLAGGALAGANVLTF. CDR3 nucleotide sequence: TGCGCCAGCAGCTTGGCAGGGGGCGCCCTGGCTGGGGCCAACGTCCTGACTTTC.

The table lists this clonotype with many counts. V and J are TRBV7-9 and TRBJ2-2; TRBD2 is a possible D gene (6 bases). The CDR3 extends over 16 amino acids. Trimming removed 5 bases from V and 4 bases from J, with 17 bases in between. Looked up from germline, CDR1 is SEHNR and CDR2 is FQNEAQ (reference sequence). CDR3 nucleotide sequence: TGTGCCAGCAGCCCAGGCGGGACGACGGGCACCGGGGAGCTGTTTTTT. This sequence encodes CASSPGGTTGTGELFF.

This clonotype has at least ten counts. The rearrangement links TRBV6-5 to TRBJ1-2; D uncertain. The CDR3 contains 12 residues. Germline V lookup: CDR1 MNHEY, CDR2 SVGAGI. V gave up 6 bases and J gave up 0 bases, with 5 bases separating them. CDR3 in amino acids: CASSGANYGYTF. The CDR3 DNA is TGTGCCAGCAGCGGGGCTAACTATGGCTACACCTTC.

There are many counts of this clonotype. V usage is TRBV6-5 and J usage is TRBJ1-1, with TRBD1 matching over 8 bases. From germline, CDR1 is MNHEY and CDR2 SVGAGI. The CDR3 has 15 residues. Trimming cost V 6 bases and J 2 bases; bases outside gene matches: 8. The CDR3 loop is CASRPGGTGNTEAFF. The CDR3 bases are TGTGCCAGCAGGCCCGGCGGGACAGGAAACACTGAAGCTTTCTTT.

The chain joins TRBV6-2 or TRBV6-3 to TRBJ2-7; 7 positions agree with TRBD1. This CDR3 has 15 amino acids. CDR1 is MNHEY, CDR2 SVGEGT, per germline. Trimming removed 6 bases from V and 2 bases from J; junction bases left unmatched: 10. Written as DNA, the CDR3 is TGTGCCAGCAGGATACAGGGGTTCCCCACCTACGAGCAGTACTTC. Encoded protein: CASRIQGFPTYEQYF.

This clonotype came up many times. The J gene is TRBJ2-5, the V gene TRBV12-3 or TRBV12-4; D gene unclear. V dropped 7 bases and J dropped 4 bases, with 10 bases sitting between them. The length of the CDR3 is 12 residues. The CDR3 spells CASTPRPETQYF. The CDR3 DNA follows: TGTGCCAGCACCCCACGCCCAGAGACCCAGTACTTC.

Ten or more counts support this clonotype. The chain recombines TRBV5-4 with TRBJ2-3; D unclear. Looked up from germline, CDR1 is SGHNT and CDR2 is YYREEE (reference sequence). Trimming removed 5 bases from V and 6 bases from J, with 10 bases in between. The CDR3 sequence is 12 residues long. The CDR3 protein is CASSDSDDTQYF. The CDR3 DNA reads TGTGCCAGCAGTGACTCTGATGATACGCAGTATTTT.

In this sample, this clonotype turned up many times. The J gene is TRBJ2-2, the V gene TRBV2; 7 bases agree with TRBD2. The germline gives CDR1 SNHLY, CDR2 FYNNEI. The CDR3 is 16 amino acids. V shed 4 bases and J 0 bases; nucleotides not matched to a gene: 5. CDR3 loop: CASSALAGANTGELFF. CDR3 DNA sequence: TGTGCCAGCAGTGCATTGGCGGGAGCGAACACCGGGGAGCTGTTTTTT.

This clonotype was recorded many times. The V and J genes are TRBV10-3 and TRBJ2-3, with 7 bases that match TRBD2. Germline loops: CDR1 ENHRY, CDR2 SYGVKD. The ends lost 5 bases at V and 0 bases at J; junction bases unmatched: 5. This CDR3 spans 15 amino acids. The CDR3 loop is CAISLSGTSTDTQYF. The CDR3 DNA is TGTGCCATCAGTCTGAGCGGGACTAGCACAGATACGCAGTATTTT.

The chain couples TRBV12-3 or TRBV12-4 to TRBJ2-7; tentative D call: TRBD1 (5 bases). The ends were cut back, 0 bases at V and 3 bases at J, with 15 bases in the middle. The CDR3 length is 16 residues. The CDR3 region has the DNA TGTGCCAGCAGTTTAGCCCAGGGTGGCTTCGGCTACGAGCAGTACTTC. It yields the protein CASSLAQGGFGYEQYF.